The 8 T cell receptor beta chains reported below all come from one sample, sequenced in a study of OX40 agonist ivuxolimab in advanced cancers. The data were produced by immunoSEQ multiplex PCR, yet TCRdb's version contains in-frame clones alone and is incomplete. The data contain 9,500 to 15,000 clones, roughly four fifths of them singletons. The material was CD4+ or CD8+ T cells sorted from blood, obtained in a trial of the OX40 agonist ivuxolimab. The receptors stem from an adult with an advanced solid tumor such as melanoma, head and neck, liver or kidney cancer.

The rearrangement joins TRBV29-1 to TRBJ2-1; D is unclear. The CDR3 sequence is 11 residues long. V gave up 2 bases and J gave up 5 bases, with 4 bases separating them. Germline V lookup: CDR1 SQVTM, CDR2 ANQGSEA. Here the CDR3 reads CSVERDNEQFF. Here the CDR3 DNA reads TGCAGCGTTGAAAGGGACAATGAGCAGTTCTTC.

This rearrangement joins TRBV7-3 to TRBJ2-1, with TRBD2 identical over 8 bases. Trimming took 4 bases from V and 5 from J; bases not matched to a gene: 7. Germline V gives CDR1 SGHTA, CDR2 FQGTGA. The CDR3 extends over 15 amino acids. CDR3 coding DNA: TGTGCCAGCAGCTCGTTAGCGGGACCCGACAATGAGCAGTTCTTC. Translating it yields CASSSLAGPDNEQFF.

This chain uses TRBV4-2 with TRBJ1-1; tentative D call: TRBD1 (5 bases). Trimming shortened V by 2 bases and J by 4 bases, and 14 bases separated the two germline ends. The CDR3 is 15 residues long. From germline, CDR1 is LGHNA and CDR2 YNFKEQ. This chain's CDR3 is CASSQPGSGITEAFF. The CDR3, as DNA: TGTGCCAGCAGCCAACCAGGGAGTGGGATCACTGAAGCTTTCTTT.

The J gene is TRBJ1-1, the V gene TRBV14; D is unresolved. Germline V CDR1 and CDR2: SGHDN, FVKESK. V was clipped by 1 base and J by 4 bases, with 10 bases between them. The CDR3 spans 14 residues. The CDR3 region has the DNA TGTGCCAGCAGCCAAGTTTATGGGTCCACTGAAGCTTTCTTT. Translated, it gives CASSQVYGSTEAFF.

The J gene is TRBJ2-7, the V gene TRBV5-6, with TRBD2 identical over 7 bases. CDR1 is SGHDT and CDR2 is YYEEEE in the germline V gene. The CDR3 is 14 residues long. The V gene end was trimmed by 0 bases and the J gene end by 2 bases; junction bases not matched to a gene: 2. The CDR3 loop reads CASSLGLAPYEQYF. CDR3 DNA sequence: TGTGCCAGCAGCTTGGGACTAGCCCCCTACGAGCAGTACTTC. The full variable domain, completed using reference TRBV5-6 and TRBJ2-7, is DAGVTQSPTHLIKTRGQQVTLRCSPKSGHDTVSWYQQALGQGPQFIFQYYEEEERQRGNFPDRFSGHQFPNYSSELNVNALLLGDSALYLCASSLGLAPYEQYFGPGTRLTVT.

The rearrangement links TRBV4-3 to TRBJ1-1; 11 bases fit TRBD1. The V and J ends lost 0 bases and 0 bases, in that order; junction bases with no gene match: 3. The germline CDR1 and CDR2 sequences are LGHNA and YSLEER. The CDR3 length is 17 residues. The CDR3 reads CASSQDGTGGLNTEAFF. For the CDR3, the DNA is TGCGCCAGCAGCCAAGATGGGACAGGGGGTTTGAACACTGAAGCTTTCTTT.

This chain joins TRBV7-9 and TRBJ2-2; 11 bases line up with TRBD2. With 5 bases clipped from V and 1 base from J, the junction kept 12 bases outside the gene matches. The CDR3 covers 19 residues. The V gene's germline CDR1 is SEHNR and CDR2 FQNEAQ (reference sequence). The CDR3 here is CASSLSTSGVFLNTGELFF. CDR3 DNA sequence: TGTGCCAGCAGCCTTTCGACTAGCGGGGTTTTCTTGAACACCGGGGAGCTGTTTTTT.

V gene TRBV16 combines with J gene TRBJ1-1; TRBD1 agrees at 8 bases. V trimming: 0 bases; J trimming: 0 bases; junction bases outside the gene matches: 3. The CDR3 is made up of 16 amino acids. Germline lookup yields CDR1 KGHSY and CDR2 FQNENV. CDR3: CASSQSDRVLNTEAFF. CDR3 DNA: TGTGCCAGCAGCCAATCGGACAGGGTTCTGAACACTGAAGCTTTCTTT.